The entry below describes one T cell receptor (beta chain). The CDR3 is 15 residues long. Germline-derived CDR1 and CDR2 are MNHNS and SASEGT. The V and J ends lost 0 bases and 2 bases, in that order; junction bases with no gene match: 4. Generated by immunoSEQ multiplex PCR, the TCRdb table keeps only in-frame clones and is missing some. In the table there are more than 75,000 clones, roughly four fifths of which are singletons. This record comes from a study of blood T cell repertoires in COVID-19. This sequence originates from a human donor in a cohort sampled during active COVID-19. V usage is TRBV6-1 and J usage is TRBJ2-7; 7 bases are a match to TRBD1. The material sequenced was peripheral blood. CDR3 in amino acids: CASSEAGTVAYEQYF. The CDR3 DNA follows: TGTGCCAGCAGTGAAGCTGGGACAGTGGCCTACGAGCAGTACTTC.